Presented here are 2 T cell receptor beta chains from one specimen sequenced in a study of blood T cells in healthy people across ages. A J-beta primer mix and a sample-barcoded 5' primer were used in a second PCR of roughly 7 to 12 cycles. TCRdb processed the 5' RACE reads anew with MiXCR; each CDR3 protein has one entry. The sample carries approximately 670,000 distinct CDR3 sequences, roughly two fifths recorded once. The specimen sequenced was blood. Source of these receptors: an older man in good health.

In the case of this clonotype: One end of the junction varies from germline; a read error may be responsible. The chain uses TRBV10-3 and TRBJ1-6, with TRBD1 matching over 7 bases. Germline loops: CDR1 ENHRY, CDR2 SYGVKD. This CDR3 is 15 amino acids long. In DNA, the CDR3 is TGTGTCATCAGTGAGGACCGGGACAGCTATTCACCCCTCCACTTT. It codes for CVISEDRDSYSPLHF.

The CDR3 nucleotides read TGTGCCAGCAGCCCAAGGGACAGTTGGTTGCGCGAGCAGTACTTC. This translates into CASSPRDSWLREQYF. J is TRBJ2-7 and V is TRBV7-9; 7 bases align to TRBD1. The CDR3 runs to 15 residues. Trimming at V came to 5 bases and at J to 6 bases, leaving 13 bases not matched to a gene. Germline CDR1 SEHNR, CDR2 FQNEAQ (reference sequence).